This T cell receptor beta chain was obtained from a study of response to subunit inactivated influenza vaccine. About this clonotype itself: Its antigen is unidentified.

Study findings and constraints: Few new T cells, the authors suggested, are recruited by each seasonal influenza vaccination.

V shed 4 bases, J shed 0 bases, and the junction held 3 bases outside the gene matches. The CDR3 consists of 13 residues. Germline CDR1 is SQVTM and CDR2 is ANQGSEA. TCRdb called the RT-PCR reads again in MiXCR, with one record for every CDR3 protein. Among 500,000 to 600,000 distinct CDR3 sequences listed, roughly 8.2% were seen once. The source of this sequence is a man aged 45-69 years who received an inactivated influenza vaccine. This chain joins TRBV29-1 and TRBJ2-7, with 7 bases identical to TRBD1. This material consisted of PBMCs from blood, taken around 2 years after vaccination. The CDR3 DNA reads TGCAGCGTTGGGGACAGTAGCTCCTACGAGCAGTACTTC. It specifies CSVGDSSSYEQYF.